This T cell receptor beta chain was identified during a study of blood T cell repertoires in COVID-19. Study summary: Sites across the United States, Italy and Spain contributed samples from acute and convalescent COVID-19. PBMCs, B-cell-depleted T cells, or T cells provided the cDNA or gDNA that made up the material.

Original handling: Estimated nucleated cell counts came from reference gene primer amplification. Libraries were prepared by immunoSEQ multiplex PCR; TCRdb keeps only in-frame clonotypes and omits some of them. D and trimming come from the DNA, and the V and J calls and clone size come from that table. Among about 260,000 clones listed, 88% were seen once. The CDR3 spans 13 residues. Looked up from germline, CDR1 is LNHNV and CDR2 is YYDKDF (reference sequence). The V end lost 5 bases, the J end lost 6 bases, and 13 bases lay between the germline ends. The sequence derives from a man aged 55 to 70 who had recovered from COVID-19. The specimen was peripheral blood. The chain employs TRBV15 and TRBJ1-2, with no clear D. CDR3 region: CATSEGVRNGYTF. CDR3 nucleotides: TGTGCCACCAGCGAGGGAGTGCGCAATGGCTACACCTTC.